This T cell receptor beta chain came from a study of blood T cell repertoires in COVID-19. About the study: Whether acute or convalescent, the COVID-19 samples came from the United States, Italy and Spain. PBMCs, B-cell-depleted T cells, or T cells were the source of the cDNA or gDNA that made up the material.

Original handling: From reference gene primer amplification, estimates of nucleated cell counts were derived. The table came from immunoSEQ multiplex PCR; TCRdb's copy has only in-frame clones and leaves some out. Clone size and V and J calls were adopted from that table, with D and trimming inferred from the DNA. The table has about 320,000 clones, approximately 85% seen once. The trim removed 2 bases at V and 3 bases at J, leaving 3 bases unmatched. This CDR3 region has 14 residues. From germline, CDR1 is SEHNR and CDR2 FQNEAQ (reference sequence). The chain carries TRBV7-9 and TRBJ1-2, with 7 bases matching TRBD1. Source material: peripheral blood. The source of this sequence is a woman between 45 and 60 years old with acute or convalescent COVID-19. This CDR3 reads CASSLPGQDYGYTF. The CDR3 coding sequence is TGTGCCAGCAGCTTACCAGGACAGGACTATGGCTACACCTTC.